This T cell receptor beta chain stems from a study of CD8 T cells in ankylosing spondylitis. This clonotype was seen only a few times. Its matching antigen is unknown. Study-wide results and caveats: Apparently characteristic of ankylosing spondylitis blood was a TCR beta motif (under ten highly homologous variants). Some of these motif variants have turned up before, in reports on reactive arthritis synovial fluid and blood.

V lost 5 bases, J lost 6 bases, and 12 bases lay in between. Per germline, CDR1 SEHNR and CDR2 FQNEAQ (reference sequence). This CDR3 comprises 13 residues. By quantitative 5'-RACE with molecular barcodes, the TCR beta libraries were made. Each CDR3 protein gets one entry after TCRdb re-called the 5' RACE reads with MiXCR. The sample lists a few hundred thousand distinct CDR3 sequences, around 17% seen once, with under 55% in the top ten. This rearrangement joins TRBV7-9 to TRBJ2-3; no clear D. The receptor was derived from a male donor with ankylosing spondylitis. The specimen sequenced was blood, either unsorted or a sorted T cell fraction (not recorded which). The CDR3 DNA is TGTGCCAGCAGCACCCGCCTAGGGGATACGCAGTATTTT. It specifies CASSTRLGDTQYF.